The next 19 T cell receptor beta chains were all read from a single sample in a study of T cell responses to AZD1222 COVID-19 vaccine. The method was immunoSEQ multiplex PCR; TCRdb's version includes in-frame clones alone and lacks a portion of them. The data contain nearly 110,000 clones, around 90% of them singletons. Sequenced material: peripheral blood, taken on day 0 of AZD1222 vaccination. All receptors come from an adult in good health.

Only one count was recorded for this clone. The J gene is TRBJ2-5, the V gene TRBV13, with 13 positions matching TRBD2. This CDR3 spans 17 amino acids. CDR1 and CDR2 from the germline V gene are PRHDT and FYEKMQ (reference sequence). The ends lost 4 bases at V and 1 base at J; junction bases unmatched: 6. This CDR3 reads CASSSQGTSGAQETQYF. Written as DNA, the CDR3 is TGTGCCAGCAGCTCACAGGGGACTAGCGGGGCCCAAGAGACCCAGTACTTC.

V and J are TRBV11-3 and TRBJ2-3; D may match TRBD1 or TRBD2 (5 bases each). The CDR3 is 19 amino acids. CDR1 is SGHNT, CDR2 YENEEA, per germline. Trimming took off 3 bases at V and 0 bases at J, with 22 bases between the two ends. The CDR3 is CASSFLRDPRTSSTDTQYF. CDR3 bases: TGTGCCAGCAGCTTTCTCAGGGACCCGCGCACCTCTAGCACAGATACGCAGTATTTT.

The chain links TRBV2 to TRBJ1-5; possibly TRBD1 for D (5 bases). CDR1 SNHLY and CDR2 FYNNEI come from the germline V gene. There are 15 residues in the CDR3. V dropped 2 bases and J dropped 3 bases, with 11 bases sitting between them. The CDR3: CASSERKGINQPQHF. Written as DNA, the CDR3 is TGTGCCAGCAGTGAAAGAAAGGGGATCAATCAGCCCCAGCATTTT. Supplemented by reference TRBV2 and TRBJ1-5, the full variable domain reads EPEVTQTPSHQVTQMGQEVILRCVPISNHLYFYWYRQILGQKVEFLVSFYNNEISEKSEIFDDQFSVERPDGSNFTLKIRSTKLEDSAMYFCASSERKGINQPQHFGDGTRLSIL.

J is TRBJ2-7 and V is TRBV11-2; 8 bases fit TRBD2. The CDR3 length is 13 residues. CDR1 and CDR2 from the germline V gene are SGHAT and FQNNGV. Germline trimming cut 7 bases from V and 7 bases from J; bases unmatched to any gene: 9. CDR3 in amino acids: CASKPSGSREQYF. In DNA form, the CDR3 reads TGTGCCAGCAAGCCTAGCGGGTCGAGAGAGCAGTACTTC.

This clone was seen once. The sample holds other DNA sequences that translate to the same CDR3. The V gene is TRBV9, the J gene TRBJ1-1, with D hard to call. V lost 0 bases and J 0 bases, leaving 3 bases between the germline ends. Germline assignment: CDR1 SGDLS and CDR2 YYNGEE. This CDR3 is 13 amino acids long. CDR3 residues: CASSVALNTEAFF. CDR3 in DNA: TGTGCCAGCAGCGTAGCTCTGAACACTGAAGCTTTCTTT. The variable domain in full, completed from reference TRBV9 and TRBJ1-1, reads DSGVTQTPKHLITATGQRVTLRCSPRSGDLSVYWYQQSLDQGLQFLIQYYNGEERAKGNILERFSAQQFPDLHSELNLSSLELGDSALYFCASSVALNTEAFFGQGTRLTVV.

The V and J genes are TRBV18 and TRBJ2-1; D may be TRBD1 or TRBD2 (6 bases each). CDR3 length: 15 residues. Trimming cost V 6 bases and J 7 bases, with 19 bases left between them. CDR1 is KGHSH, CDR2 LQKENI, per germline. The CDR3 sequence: CASSPGEESRNEQFF. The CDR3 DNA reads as TGTGCCAGCTCGCCAGGGGAGGAGAGTCGGAATGAGCAGTTCTTC.

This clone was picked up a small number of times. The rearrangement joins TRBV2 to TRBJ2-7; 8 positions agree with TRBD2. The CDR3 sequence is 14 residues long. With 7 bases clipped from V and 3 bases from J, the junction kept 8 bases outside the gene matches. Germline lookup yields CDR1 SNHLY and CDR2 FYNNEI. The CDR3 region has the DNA TGTGCCAGCATGAGCCCGAGCGGGGGCTACGAGCAGTACTTC. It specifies CASMSPSGGYEQYF.

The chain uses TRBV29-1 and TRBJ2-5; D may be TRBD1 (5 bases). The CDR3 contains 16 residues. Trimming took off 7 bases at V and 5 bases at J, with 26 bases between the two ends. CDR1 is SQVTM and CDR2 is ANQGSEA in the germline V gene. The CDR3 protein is CSADGPGSKLRETQYF. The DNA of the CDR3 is TGCAGCGCTGATGGGCCAGGGTCAAAACTCCGGGAGACCCAGTACTTC.

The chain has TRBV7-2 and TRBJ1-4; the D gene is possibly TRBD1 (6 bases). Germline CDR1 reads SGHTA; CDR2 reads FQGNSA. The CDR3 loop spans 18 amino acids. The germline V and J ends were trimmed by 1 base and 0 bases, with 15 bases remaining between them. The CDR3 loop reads CASSLGQVPGATNEKLFF. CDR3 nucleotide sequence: TGTGCCAGCAGCTTAGGTCAAGTGCCAGGGGCAACTAATGAAAAACTGTTTTTT.

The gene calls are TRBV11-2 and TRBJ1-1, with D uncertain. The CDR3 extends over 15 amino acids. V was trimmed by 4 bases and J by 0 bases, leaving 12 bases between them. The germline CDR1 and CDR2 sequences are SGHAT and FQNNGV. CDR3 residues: CASSSPGRMNTEAFF. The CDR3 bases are TGTGCCAGCAGCTCCCCCGGCCGCATGAACACTGAAGCTTTCTTT.

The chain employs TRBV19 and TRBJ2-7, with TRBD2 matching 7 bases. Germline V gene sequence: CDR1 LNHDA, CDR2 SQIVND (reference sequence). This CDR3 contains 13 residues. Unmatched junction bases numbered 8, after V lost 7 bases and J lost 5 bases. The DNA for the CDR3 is TGTGCCAGTACCAGCGGGACGATACACGAGCAGTACTTC. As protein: CASTSGTIHEQYF.

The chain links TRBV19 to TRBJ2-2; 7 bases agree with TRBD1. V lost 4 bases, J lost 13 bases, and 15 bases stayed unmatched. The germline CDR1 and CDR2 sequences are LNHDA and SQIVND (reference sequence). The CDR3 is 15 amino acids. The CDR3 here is CASSRETGTAGRLFF. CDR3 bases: TGTGCCAGTAGTAGGGAGACAGGGACCGCGGGTCGGCTGTTTTTT.

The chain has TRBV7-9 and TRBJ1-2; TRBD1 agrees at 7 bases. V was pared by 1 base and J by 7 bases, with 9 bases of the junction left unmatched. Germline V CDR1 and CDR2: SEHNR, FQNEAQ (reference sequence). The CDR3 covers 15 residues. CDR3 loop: CASSLGLDRVTGYTF. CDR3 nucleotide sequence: TGTGCCAGCAGCTTAGGGCTCGACAGGGTTACTGGCTACACCTTC. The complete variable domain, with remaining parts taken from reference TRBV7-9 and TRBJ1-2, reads DTGVSQNPRHKITKRGQNVTFRCDPISEHNRLYWYRQTLGQGPEFLTYFQNEAQLEKSRLLSDRFSAERPKGSFSTLEIQRTEQGDSAMYLCASSLGLDRVTGYTFGSGTRLTVV.

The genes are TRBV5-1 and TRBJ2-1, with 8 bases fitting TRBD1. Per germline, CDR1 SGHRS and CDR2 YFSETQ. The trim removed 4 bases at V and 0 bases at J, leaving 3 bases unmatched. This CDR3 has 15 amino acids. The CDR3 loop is CASSLQGASYNEQFF. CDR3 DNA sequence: TGCGCCAGCAGCCTCCAGGGGGCCTCCTACAATGAGCAGTTCTTC.

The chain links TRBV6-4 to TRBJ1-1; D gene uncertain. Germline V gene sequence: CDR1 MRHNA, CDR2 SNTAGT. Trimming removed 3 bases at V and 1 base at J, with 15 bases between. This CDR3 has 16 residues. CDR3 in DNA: TGTGCCAGCAGTGAGGTGCCGGGTCAAGGGAACACTGAAGCTTTCTTT. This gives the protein CASSEVPGQGNTEAFF.

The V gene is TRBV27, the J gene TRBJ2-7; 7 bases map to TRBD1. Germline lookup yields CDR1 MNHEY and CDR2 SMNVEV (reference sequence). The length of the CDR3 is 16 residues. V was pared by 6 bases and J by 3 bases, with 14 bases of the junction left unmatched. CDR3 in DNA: TGTGCCAGCAGCCCAGTAAGGGGCCGGGACAGCTACGAGCAGTACTTC. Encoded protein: CASSPVRGRDSYEQYF.

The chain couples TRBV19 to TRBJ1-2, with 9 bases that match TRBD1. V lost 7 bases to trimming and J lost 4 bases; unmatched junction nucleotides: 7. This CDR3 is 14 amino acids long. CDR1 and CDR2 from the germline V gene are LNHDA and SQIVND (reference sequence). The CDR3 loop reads CASTYGQGIYGYTF. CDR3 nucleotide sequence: TGTGCCAGTACTTACGGACAGGGGATCTATGGCTACACCTTC.

In DNA form, the CDR3 reads TGTGCCACCAGTGATTTGAGGACAGGGGTCTCCTACGAGCAGTACTTC. Translation gives CATSDLRTGVSYEQYF. The rearrangement uses TRBV24-1 and TRBJ2-7; TRBD1 matches 9 bases. The CDR3 totals 16 residues. Per germline, CDR1 KGHDR and CDR2 SFDVKD. Losses at the gene ends were 0 bases for V and 0 bases for J; bases not matched to a gene: 2.

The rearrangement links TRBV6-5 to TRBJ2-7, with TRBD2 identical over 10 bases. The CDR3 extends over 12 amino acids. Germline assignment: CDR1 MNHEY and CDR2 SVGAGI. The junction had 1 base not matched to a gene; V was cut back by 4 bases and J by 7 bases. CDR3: CASSLTSGEQYF. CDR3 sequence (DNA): TGTGCCAGCAGTTTGACTAGCGGGGAGCAGTACTTC.